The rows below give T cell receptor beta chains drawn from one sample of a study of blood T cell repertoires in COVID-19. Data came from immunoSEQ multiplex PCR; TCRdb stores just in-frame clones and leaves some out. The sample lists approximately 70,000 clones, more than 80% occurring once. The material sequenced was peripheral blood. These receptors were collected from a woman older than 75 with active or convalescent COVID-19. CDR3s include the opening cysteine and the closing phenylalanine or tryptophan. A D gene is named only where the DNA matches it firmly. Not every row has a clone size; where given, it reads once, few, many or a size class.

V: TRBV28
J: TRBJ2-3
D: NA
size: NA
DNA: TGTGCCAGCAACCAGGGTTATACTAGCACAGATACGCAGTATTTT
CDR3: CASNQGYTSTDTQYF

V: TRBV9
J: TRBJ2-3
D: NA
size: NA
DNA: TGTGCCAGCAGCGTAGGTTCACTTCCCACAGATACGCAGTATTTT
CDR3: CASSVGSLPTDTQYF

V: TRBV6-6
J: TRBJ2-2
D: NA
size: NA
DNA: TGTGCCAGCCGGACATTGAACACCGGGGAGCTGTTTTTT
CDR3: CASRTLNTGELFF

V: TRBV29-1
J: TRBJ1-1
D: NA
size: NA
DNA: TGCAGCCAGACACGGGGAGACACTGAAGCTTTCTTT
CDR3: CSQTRGDTEAFF

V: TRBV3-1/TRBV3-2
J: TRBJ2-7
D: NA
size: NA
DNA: TGTGCCAGCAGCCAAGTTGAGGCTTCCTACGAGCAGTACTTC
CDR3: CASSQVEASYEQYF

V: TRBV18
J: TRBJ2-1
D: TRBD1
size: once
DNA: TGTGCCAGCTCACGGGTCGGACAGGGGAGGAATGAGCAGTTCTTC
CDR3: CASSRVGQGRNEQFF

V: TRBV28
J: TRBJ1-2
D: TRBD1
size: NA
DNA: TGTGCCAGCAGTTTTACAGGGGGCGAGACTTTCTATGGCTACACCTTC
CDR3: CASSFTGGETFYGYTF

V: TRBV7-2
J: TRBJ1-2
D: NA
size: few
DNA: TGTGCCAGCAGCTTAGTGGAGGGAGGAGGGGGCTACACCTTC
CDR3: CASSLVEGGGGYTF

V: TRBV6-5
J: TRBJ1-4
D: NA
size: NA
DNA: TGTGCCAGCACCTTGTCGGGGCCCCTGGGGGCGGAACTGTTTTTT
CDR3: CASTLSGPLGAELFF

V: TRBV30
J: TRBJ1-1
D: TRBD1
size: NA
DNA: TGTGCCTGGAAACAAGCGGCAGGGGGGGCTTTCTTT
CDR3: CAWKQAAGGAFF

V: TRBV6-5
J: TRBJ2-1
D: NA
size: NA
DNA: TGTGCCAGCAGTTACCATAGCGGTGAGCAGTTCTTC
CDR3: CASSYHSGEQFF

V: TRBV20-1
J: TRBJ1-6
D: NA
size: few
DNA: TGCAGTGCTAGTTCCGGGGGGACTTCACCCCTCCACTTT
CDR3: CSASSGGTSPLHF

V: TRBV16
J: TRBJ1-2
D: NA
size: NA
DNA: TGTGCCAGCAGCCCCCGGACAGACGACTATGGCTACACCTTC
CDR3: CASSPRTDDYGYTF

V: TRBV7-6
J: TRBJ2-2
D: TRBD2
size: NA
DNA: TGTGCCAGCAGCCGCCGAGGGACTACAAACACCGGGGAGCTGTTTTTT
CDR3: CASSRRGTTNTGELFF

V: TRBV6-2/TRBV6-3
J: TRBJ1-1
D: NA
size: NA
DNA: TGTGCCAGCAATTATCCGGGACAAGGTGATGAAGCTTTCTTT
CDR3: CASNYPGQGDEAFF

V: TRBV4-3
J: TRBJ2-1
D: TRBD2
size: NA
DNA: TGCGCCAGCAGCCTCGAAGCGGGGCCGAGCTCCTACAATGAGCAGTTCTTC
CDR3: CASSLEAGPSSYNEQFF

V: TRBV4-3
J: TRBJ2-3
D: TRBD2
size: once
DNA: TGCGCCAGCAGCCCGGACGGACTAGCGGGGGGGGTAGGACTCACAGATACGCAGTATTTT
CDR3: CASSPDGLAGGVGLTDTQYF

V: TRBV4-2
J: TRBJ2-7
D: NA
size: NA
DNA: TGTGCCAGCAGCCTGGACCACGGGGGTTACGAGCAGTACTTC
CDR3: CASSLDHGGYEQYF

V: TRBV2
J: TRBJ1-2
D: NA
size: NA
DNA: TGTGCCAGCAGACAGTCCGAAATCTACTATGGCTACACCTTC
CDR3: CASRQSEIYYGYTF

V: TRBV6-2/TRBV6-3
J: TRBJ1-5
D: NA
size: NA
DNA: TGTGCCAGCAGTGACGCGGGGGGAAGCAATCAGCCCCAGCATTTT
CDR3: CASSDAGGSNQPQHF

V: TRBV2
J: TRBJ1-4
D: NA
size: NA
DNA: TGTGCCAGCAGTGAGCGGGCATCGGGGGGAGGAGAAAAACTGTTTTTT
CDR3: CASSERASGGGEKLFF

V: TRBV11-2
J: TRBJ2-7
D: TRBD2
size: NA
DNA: TGTGCCAGCAGCTCTAGCGGACCGAGCTCCTACGAGCAGTACTTC
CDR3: CASSSSGPSSYEQYF

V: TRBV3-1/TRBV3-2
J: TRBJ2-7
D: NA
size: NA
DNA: TGTGCCAGCAGCTTAGGACAGACCCGACGACGGCAGTACTTC
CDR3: CASSLGQTRRRQYF

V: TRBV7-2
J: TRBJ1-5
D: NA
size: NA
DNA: TGTGCCAGCCGCCCCGAGGCGGGGGGGCGGGGGCGCAATCAGCCCCAGCATTTT
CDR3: CASRPEAGGRGRNQPQHF

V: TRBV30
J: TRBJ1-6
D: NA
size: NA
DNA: TGTGCCTGGAGTCCCTTGATCGTCTTCGGGTCGAATAATTCACCCCTCCACTTT
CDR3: CAWSPLIVFGSNNSPLHF

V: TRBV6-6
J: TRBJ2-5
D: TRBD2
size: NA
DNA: TGTGCCAGCAGTTGGGGACTAGCGGCCGGAGAGACCCAGTACTTC
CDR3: CASSWGLAAGETQYF

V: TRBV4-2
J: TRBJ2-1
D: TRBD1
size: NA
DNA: TGTGCCAGCAGAAGCCGGGACAGCTCCTACAATGAGCAGTTCTTC
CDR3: CASRSRDSSYNEQFF

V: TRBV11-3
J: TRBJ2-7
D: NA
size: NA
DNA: TGTGCCAGCAGCTTATCTGAGGCCGAGCAGTACTTC
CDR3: CASSLSEAEQYF